This TCR beta chain came from a study of cytomegalovirus exposure and HLA in healthy donors. PCR amplification relied on 60 Vbeta primers (plus 13 Jbeta primers). The method was immunoSEQ multiplex PCR; TCRdb's version includes in-frame clones alone and lacks a portion of them. Of about 130,000 clones detected, 65% to 80% appear once; the ten largest clones hold 6% to 7.5%. Germline CDR1 SGHNT, CDR2 YYREEE (reference sequence). The length of the CDR3 is 15 residues. The V and J ends lost 5 bases and 0 bases respectively, with 12 bases between them. This sequence joins TRBV5-4 and TRBJ2-1; D is uncertain. The sequence came from a man aged 40-50 years in good health and CMV-seropositive. The sequencing input was PBMCs. CDR3 DNA: TGTGCCAGCAGGTCTAGAGCTATCTCCTACAATGAGCAGTTCTTC. It encodes CASRSRAISYNEQFF.